This section outlines one T cell receptor beta chain sequence together with its context. Its target is not known. The source of the sample is a study of cytomegalovirus exposure and HLA in healthy donors. General observations from the study: The CMV antigen specificity of three CMV-associated chains was confirmed through in vitro analysis. The classifier reportedly diagnosed cytomegalovirus status with high specificity and sensitivity. The study designated roughly 150 TCR beta chains cytomegalovirus-associated.

TCRdb keeps only in-frame clones here, not all; method: immunoSEQ multiplex PCR. The repertoire holds fewer than 250,000 clones, with approximately 80% as singletons. The germline V gene encodes CDR1 SGHRS and CDR2 YFSETQ. Trimming stripped 0 bases from V and 4 bases from J, with 8 bases between. CDR3 length: 14 residues. Sequencing input: PBMCs. This clonotype was obtained from a woman in her 30s in good health and CMV-seropositive. J is TRBJ2-1 and V is TRBV5-1, with unresolved D. For the CDR3, the DNA is TGCGCCAGCAGCTTGGGAGATAGGTACAATGAGCAGTTCTTC. Its protein is CASSLGDRYNEQFF.